Below are 14 T cell receptor beta chains sequenced from a single sample in a study of radiation and T cells in renal cell carcinoma (dated by TCRdb to about 2020). The sample's time point label, in plain terms: blood 4 weeks post-SBRT, at nephrectomy. The treatment or condition label of this sample denotes: 15 Gy SBRT to primary tumor, nephrectomy 4 weeks later. Library creation used the immunoSEQ multiplex PCR assay. TCRdb's version of the immuneACCESS table is confined to in-frame rearrangements and falls short of the full clone set. An unresolved V gene accounts for under half of the shortfall where checked; the remainder is of unknown origin. The sample profile shows 40,000 to 50,000 clones; about 84% of them were found once. In total, the top ten clones hold around 26% of the sample. This sample comprised blood, obtained from a patient whose treatment included radiotherapy and nephrectomy. The source of these receptors is a woman aged 70-85 years with renal cell carcinoma.

The sample holds a few counts of this clone. The genes are TRBV7-9 and TRBJ1-1; D gene ambiguous. V shed 7 bases and J shed 4 bases, with 13 bases lying between them. This CDR3 has 13 residues. CDR1 is SEHNR, CDR2 FQNEAQ, per germline (reference sequence). CDR3 region: CASTPFRGTEAFF. CDR3 coding DNA: TGTGCCAGCACCCCATTTCGGGGCACTGAAGCTTTCTTT.

This chain connects TRBV5-4 to TRBJ2-7; maybe TRBD2 (6 bases). The CDR3 is 13 residues long. Per germline, CDR1 SGHNT and CDR2 YYREEE (reference sequence). V gave up 2 bases and J gave up 4 bases, with 10 bases separating them. CDR3 amino acids: CASSFGTGYEQYF. The DNA of the CDR3 is TGTGCCAGCAGCTTTGGGACTGGGTACGAGCAGTACTTC. The entire variable domain, with the rest obtained from reference TRBV5-4 and TRBJ2-7, is as follows: ETGVTQSPTHLIKTRGQQVTLRCSSQSGHNTVSWYQQALGQGPQFIFQYYREEENGRGNFPPRFSGLQFPNYSSELNVNALELDDSALYLCASSFGTGYEQYFGPGTRLTVT.

This chain joins TRBV9 and TRBJ2-5, with D uncertain. The CDR3 is 13 residues long. V was trimmed by 5 bases and J by 0 bases, leaving 8 bases between them. From germline, CDR1 is SGDLS and CDR2 YYNGEE. CDR3 in DNA: TGTGCCAGCAGTTCGGAGTACCAAGAGACCCAGTACTTC. Its translation: CASSSEYQETQYF.

The rearrangement uses TRBV11-2 and TRBJ2-5, with D maybe TRBD1 (8 bases). Germline CDR1 reads SGHAT; CDR2 reads FQNNGV. V dropped 5 bases and J dropped 4 bases, with 17 bases sitting between them. CDR3 length: 15 residues. The CDR3 protein is CASSPRTGRGETQYF. Here the CDR3 DNA reads TGTGCCAGCAGCCCGCGGACAGGGAGGGGAGAGACCCAGTACTTC.

The chain joins TRBV30 to TRBJ1-4; maybe TRBD1 (6 bases). Trimming pared 2 bases from V and 4 bases from J, leaving 17 bases between. CDR1 is GTSNPN, CDR2 SVGIG, per germline (reference sequence). The CDR3 sequence is 16 residues long. CDR3 sequence reads: CAWSNTQGIYNEKLFF. The CDR3 bases are TGTGCCTGGAGTAATACCCAGGGGATTTATAATGAAAAACTGTTTTTT.

In its sample, this clone was seen a few times. This sequence joins TRBV9 and TRBJ2-1; 8 bases fit TRBD2. The ends lost 4 bases at V and 3 bases at J; junction bases unmatched: 9. Germline V gene lookup returns CDR1 SGDLS and CDR2 YYNGEE. The CDR3 contains 16 residues. As DNA, the CDR3 is TGTGCCAGCAGCCTCAGTGCAGCGGGAGACTACAATGAGCAGTTCTTC. Encoded protein: CASSLSAAGDYNEQFF.

This chain links TRBV18 with TRBJ2-6, with a weak D call TRBD2 (6 bases). This CDR3 has 15 amino acids. V lost 5 bases, J lost 4 bases, and 12 bases lay in between. Germline CDR1 KGHSH, CDR2 LQKENI. The CDR3 nucleotides read TGTGCCAGCTCATTACTAGCAACGGGGGCCAACGTCCTGACTTTC. The encoded protein is CASSLLATGANVLTF.

V usage is TRBV7-6 and J usage is TRBJ2-7; D perhaps matches TRBD1 (6 bases). The CDR3 totals 18 residues. Germline assignment: CDR1 SGHVS and CDR2 FNYEAQ. The V end was cut by 4 bases, the J end by 2 bases, with 24 bases between. The CDR3 DNA is TGTGCCAGCAGCTCACTTACGCCTCCGGACAGTGATCCCTACGAGCAGTACTTC. Translating gives CASSSLTPPDSDPYEQYF. The entire variable domain, with the rest obtained from reference TRBV7-6 and TRBJ2-7, is as follows: GAGVSQSPRYKVTKRGQDVALRCDPISGHVSLYWYRQALGQGPEFLTYFNYEAQQDKSGLPNDRFSAERPEGSISTLTIQRTEQRDSAMYRCASSSLTPPDSDPYEQYFGPGTRLTVT.

The chain recombines TRBV11-1 with TRBJ2-1; 12 bases match TRBD2. The CDR3 contains 13 residues. Germline values: CDR1 SGHAT, CDR2 FQDESV (reference sequence). Trimming took 6 bases from V and 7 from J; bases not matched to a gene: 1. CDR3 bases: TGTGCCAGCAGGGGACTAGCGGGTAATGAGCAGTTCTTC. Protein: CASRGLAGNEQFF.

The chain uses TRBV5-1 and TRBJ2-3; 9 bases map to TRBD2. Germline V CDR1 and CDR2: SGHRS, YFSETQ. V lost 4 bases, J lost 3 bases, and 6 bases stayed unmatched. The CDR3 length is 15 residues. In DNA form, the CDR3 reads TGCGCCAGCAGCCCCGGACTAGCGCGAACAGATACGCAGTATTTT. Protein sequence: CASSPGLARTDTQYF. The full variable domain, completed using reference TRBV5-1 and TRBJ2-3, is KAGVTQTPRYLIKTRGQQVTLSCSPISGHRSVSWYQQTPGQGLQFLFEYFSETQRNKGNFPGRFSGRQFSNSRSEMNVSTLELGDSALYLCASSPGLARTDTQYFGPGTRLTVL.

The rearrangement uses TRBV25-1 and TRBJ2-7; D is perhaps TRBD1 (6 bases). The germline V and J ends were trimmed by 5 bases and 3 bases, with 14 bases remaining between them. Germline loops: CDR1 MGHDK, CDR2 SYGVNS. The CDR3 is made up of 14 amino acids. The chain's CDR3 is CASSRAGVIYEQYF. CDR3 in DNA: TGTGCCAGCAGTCGGGCAGGGGTGATCTACGAGCAGTACTTC.

This clone was seen a handful of times. The J gene is TRBJ2-7, the V gene TRBV5-1; a possible D gene is TRBD2 (6 bases). This CDR3 is 13 amino acids long. CDR1 and CDR2 from the germline V gene are SGHRS and YFSETQ. The V and J ends lost 1 base and 5 bases respectively, with 10 bases between them. CDR3 amino acids: CASSLPGGDEQYF. DNA of the CDR3: TGCGCCAGCAGCTTGCCCGGGGGAGACGAGCAGTACTTC.

The chain uses TRBV6-1 and TRBJ2-7, with 7 bases aligning to TRBD2. Germline loops: CDR1 MNHNS, CDR2 SASEGT. The CDR3 loop spans 15 amino acids. J was trimmed by 6 bases and V by 7 bases; bases with no gene match: 15. The CDR3 protein is CASNGAIGGSREQYF. The CDR3 nucleotides read TGTGCCAGCAACGGAGCTATTGGCGGGAGTCGCGAGCAGTACTTC.

The V and J genes are TRBV27 and TRBJ2-2; D perhaps matches TRBD2 (5 bases). The CDR3 contains 16 residues. Germline CDR1 MNHEY, CDR2 SMNVEV (reference sequence). V lost 6 bases to trimming and J lost 0 bases, with 14 bases between them. The CDR3 DNA is TGTGCCAGCAGCTGGACTGGATTCGCGAACACCGGGGAGCTGTTTTTT. It is translated as CASSWTGFANTGELFF.